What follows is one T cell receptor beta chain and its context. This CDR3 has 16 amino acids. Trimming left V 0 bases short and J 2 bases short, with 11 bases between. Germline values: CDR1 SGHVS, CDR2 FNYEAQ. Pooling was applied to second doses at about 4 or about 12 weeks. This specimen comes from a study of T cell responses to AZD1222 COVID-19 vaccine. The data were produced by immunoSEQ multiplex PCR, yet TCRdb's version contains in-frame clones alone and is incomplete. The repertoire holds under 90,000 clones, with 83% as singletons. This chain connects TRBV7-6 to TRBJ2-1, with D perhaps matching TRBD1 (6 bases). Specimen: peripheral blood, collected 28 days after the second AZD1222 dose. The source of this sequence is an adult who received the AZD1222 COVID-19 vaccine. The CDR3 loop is CASSLAGQTAYNEQFF. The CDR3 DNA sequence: TGTGCCAGCAGCTTAGCTGGACAGACAGCCTACAATGAGCAGTTCTTC.